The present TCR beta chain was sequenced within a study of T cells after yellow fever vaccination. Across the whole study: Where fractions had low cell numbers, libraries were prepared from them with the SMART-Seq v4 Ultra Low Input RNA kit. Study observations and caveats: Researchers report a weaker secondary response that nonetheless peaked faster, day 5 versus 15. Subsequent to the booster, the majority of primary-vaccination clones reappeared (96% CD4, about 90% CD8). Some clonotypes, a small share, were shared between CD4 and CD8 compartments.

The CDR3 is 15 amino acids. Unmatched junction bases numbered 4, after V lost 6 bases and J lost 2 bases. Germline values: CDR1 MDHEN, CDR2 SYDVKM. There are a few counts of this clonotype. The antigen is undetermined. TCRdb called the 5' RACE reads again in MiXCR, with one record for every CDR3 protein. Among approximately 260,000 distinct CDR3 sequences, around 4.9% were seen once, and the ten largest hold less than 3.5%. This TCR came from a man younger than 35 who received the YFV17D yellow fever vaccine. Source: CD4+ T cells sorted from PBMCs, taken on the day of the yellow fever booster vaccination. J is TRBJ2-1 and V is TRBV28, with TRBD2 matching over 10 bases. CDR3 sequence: CASRLSGGPYNEQFF. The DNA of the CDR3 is TGTGCCAGCAGACTTAGCGGGGGGCCCTACAATGAGCAGTTCTTC.